This entry concerns a single T cell receptor beta chain. There is no known antigen for this receptor. A read error may explain this, as a much larger clone is one base away. This sample includes further DNA sequences coding for the same CDR3. The data stem from a study of shared clonotypes between healthy human individuals (dated by TCRdb to 2018 to 2020). In the study overall: A couple of women and a few men aged 18 to 49 years were included in the cohort. For each donor, three plates each were used for CD4 naive and CD4 memory, two plates were used for CD8 naive, and one plate was used for CD8 memory. The study deeply sequenced blood TCR repertoires of five healthy adults to estimate repertoire size and the extent of clonotype sharing between individuals. To increase sequencing depth and limit assay-specific biases, TCR repertoire library preparation and sequencing were carried out by different laboratories using diverse techniques. Each donor's leukapheresis produced roughly between roughly 0.94 and 9.5 billion PBMCs.

CDR1 and CDR2 (ENHRY, SYGVKD) derive from the germline V gene. Germline trimming amounts to 5 bases on V and 2 bases on J, with 3 as the count of junction bases outside the gene matches. Counted from cysteine to phenylalanine, this CDR3 has 13 amino acids. Here the CDR3 DNA is all that survives: 39 bases in frame from base 1. Using the deep immunoSEQ assay, TCR CDR3 regions were amplified from genomic DNA by multiplex PCR. Genomic DNA extracted from each cell subset was distributed evenly over all wells of several immunoSEQ 96-well plates, and each plate served as one replicate. For sorted subsets, about 0.2 ug genomic DNA, equal to some 30,000 T cell genomes, was loaded into each replicate PCR. The purified libraries were quantified using a Qubit 3.0 fluorometer, sized with a Bioanalyzer 2100, and then quantified again using the KAPA Library Quantification kit. Each immunoSEQ 96-well plate was sequenced on its own single-read 150-cycle Illumina NextSeq 550 flow cell. Per the source publication's procedure: Because only junctional sequences without quality scores were contained in the immunoSEQ output, filtering matching that applied to full-length reads could not be performed. Sequences were annotated with PyIR, a Python wrapper for IgBLAST v1.9, and V/J genes and CDR3 were assigned using IMGT germline references. Reads were removed for weak V/J assignments (E-value above 1e-6), missing CDR3, stop codons, out-of-frame junctions, or ambiguous translated residues. A V3J clonotype was defined by an identical inferred V gene, J gene, and CDR3 amino acid sequence. The percentage overlap between two repertoires was calculated by dividing the number of shared unique clonotypes by the size of the smaller repertoire. Three approaches were used to assess repertoire richness: RTK rarefaction, the Chao1 estimator, and Recon v2.1 estimates of unobserved clonotypes. Generation probabilities were computed with OLGA for all TCRbeta clonotypes obtained by the gDNA method from several donors. TCRdb provides this immuneACCESS table in a form limited to in-frame rearrangements. Some clones are lacking; in checked studies, under half of them reflect an unresolved V gene, and why the rest are absent is not known. That table gives V, J and clone size, and the DNA gave D and trimming. Across this sample there are about 2.1 million clones, with approximately 92% seen only once. The ten top clones hold around 1.7% of the sample.

For the CD8 naive samples, CD45RO-negative cells were positively selected for CCR7, yielding a CD45RA+CCR7+ population from which TemRA cells were excluded. Healthy HIV-negative adults with no recently reported acute infections or vaccinations were included as donors. Every donor was a Caucasian adult residing in Nashville, Tennessee, USA. Blood was obtained by leukapheresis, after which PBMCs were separated by Ficoll-Histopaque density gradient centrifugation and cryopreserved in liquid nitrogen vapor phase. Analytical flow cytometry was used to check the purity and quantity of each magnetically sorted T cell population. Each sorted fraction had its genomic DNA isolated and then quantified by UV absorbance on a Nanodrop 2000c. Overall study results and their limits: Rarefaction of sorted-subset datasets indicated incomplete sequencing despite the large sequencing depth. Naive subsets generally had larger estimated clonotype richness than memory subsets. Based on pairwise subsampling, the degree of clonotype sharing among donors was expected to be affected by sequencing depth. Because the study included a small number of donors, the genetic and exposure-history diversity represented was limited. When a handful of donors were compared, the shared fraction of clonotypes was around 5% for naive CD4, about 4% for naive CD8, roughly 2.5% for memory CD4, and around 0.4% for memory CD8. Clonotypes shared by all four sorted-subset donors showed higher generation probabilities than non-shared clonotypes. Sampling was limited to blood, and TCR repertoires in tissue likely differ from TCR repertoires in blood.

The rearrangement joined TRBV10-3 to TRBJ2-7; 7 bases in between match TRBD1. This TCR was recovered from a man between 18 and 29 years old in good health. Some clones in this sample may be carry-over from other donors' samples. Material for sequencing was naive CD8+ T cells from PBMCs. Per the publication, the cell subset or site label means: CD45RA+CCR7+. DNA sequence: TGTGCCATCAGTTGGGGACAGACCTACGAGCAGTACTTC. Its translation is CAISWGQTYEQYF.